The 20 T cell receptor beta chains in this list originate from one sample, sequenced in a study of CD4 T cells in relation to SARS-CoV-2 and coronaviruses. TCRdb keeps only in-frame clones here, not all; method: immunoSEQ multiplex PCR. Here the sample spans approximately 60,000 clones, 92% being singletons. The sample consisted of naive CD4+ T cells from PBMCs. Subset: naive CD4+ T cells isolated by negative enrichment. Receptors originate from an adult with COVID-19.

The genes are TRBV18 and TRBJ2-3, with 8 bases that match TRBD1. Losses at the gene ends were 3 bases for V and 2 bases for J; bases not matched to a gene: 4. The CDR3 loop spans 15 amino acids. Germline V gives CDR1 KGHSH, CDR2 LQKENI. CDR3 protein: CASSPGQANTDTQYF. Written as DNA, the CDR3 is TGTGCCAGCTCACCGGGACAGGCGAACACAGATACGCAGTATTTT.

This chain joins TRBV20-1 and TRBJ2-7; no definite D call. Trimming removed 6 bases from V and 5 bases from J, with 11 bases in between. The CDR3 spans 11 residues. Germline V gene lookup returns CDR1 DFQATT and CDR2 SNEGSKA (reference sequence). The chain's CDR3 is CSALGVDEQYF. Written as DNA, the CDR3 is TGCAGTGCCCTAGGAGTAGACGAGCAGTACTTC.

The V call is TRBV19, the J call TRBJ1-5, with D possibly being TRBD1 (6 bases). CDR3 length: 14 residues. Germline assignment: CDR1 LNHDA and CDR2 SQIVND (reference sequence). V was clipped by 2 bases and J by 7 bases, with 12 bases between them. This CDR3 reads CASSISGGGQPQHF. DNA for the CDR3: TGTGCCAGTAGTATATCCGGGGGCGGACAGCCCCAGCATTTT. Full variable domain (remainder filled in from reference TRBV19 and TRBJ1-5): DGGITQSPKYLFRKEGQNVTLSCEQNLNHDAMYWYRQDPGQGLRLIYYSQIVNDFQKGDIAEGYSVSREKKESFPLTVTSAQKNPTAFYLCASSISGGGQPQHFGDGTRLSIL.

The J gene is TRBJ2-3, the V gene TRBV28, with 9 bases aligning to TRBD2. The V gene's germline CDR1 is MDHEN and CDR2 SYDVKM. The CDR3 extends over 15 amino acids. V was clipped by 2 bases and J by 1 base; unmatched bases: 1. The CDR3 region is CASSLAGGGTDTQYF. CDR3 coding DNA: TGTGCCAGCAGTTTAGCGGGAGGGGGCACAGATACGCAGTATTTT.

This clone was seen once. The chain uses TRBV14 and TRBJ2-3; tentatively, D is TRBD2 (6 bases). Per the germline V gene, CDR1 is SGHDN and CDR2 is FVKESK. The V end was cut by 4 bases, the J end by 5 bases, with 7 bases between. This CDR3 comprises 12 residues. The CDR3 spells CASSLSGDTQYF. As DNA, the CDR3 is TGTGCCAGCAGCCTTAGCGGAGATACGCAGTATTTT.

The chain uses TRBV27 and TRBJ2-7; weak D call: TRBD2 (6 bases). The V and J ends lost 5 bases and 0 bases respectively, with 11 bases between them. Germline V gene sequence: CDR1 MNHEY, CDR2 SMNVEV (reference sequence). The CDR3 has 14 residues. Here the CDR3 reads CASSRTGDSYEQYF. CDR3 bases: TGTGCCAGCAGTCGGACGGGGGACTCCTACGAGCAGTACTTC.

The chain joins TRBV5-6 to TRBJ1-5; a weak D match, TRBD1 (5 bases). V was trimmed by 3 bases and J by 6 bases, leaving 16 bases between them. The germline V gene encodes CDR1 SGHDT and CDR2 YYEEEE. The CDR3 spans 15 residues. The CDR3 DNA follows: TGTGCCAGCAGCTGGGGGGGATGGGCTGTTCAGCCCCAGCATTTT. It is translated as CASSWGGWAVQPQHF. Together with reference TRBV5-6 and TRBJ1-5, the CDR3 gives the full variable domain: DAGVTQSPTHLIKTRGQQVTLRCSPKSGHDTVSWYQQALGQGPQFIFQYYEEEERQRGNFPDRFSGHQFPNYSSELNVNALLLGDSALYLCASSWGGWAVQPQHFGDGTRLSIL.

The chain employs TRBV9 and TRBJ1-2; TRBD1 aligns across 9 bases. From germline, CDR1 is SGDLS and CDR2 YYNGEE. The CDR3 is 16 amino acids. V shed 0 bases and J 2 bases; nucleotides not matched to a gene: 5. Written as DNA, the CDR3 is TGTGCCAGCAGCGTAGTCCCACAGGGGGCCAACTATGGCTACACCTTC. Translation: CASSVVPQGANYGYTF.

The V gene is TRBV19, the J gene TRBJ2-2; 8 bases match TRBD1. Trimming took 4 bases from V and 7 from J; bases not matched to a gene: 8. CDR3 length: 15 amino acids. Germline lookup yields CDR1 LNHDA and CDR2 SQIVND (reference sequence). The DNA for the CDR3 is TGTGCCAGTAGTAGAGGCAGGGGGCTTGACGGGGAGCTGTTTTTT. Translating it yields CASSRGRGLDGELFF.

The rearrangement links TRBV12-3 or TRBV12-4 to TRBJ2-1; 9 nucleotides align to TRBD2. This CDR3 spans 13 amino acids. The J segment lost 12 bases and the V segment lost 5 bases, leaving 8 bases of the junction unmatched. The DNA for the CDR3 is TGTGCCAGCAGTCATGATGCGGGAGGGGGGCAGTTCTTC. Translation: CASSHDAGGGQFF.

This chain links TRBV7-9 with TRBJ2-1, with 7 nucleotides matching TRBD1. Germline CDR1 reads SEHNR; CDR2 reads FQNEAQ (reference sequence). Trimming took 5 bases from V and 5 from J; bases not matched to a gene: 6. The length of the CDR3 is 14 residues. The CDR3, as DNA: TGTGCCAGCAGCAGCAGGACAGGAAACAATGAGCAGTTCTTC. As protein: CASSSRTGNNEQFF.

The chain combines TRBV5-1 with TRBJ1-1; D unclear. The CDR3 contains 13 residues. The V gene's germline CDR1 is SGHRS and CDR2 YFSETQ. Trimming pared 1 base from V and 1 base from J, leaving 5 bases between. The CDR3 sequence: CASSLNKNTEAFF. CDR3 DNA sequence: TGCGCCAGCAGCTTGAATAAGAACACTGAAGCTTTCTTT. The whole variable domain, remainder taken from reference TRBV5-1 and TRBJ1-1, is KAGVTQTPRYLIKTRGQQVTLSCSPISGHRSVSWYQQTPGQGLQFLFEYFSETQRNKGNFPGRFSGRQFSNSRSEMNVSTLELGDSALYLCASSLNKNTEAFFGQGTRLTVV.

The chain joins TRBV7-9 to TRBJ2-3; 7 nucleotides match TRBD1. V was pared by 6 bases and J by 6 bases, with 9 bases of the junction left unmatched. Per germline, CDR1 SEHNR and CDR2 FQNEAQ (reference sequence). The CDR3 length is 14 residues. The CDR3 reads CASRHTGVGDTQYF. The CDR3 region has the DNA TGTGCCAGCAGACACACAGGGGTTGGCGATACGCAGTATTTT. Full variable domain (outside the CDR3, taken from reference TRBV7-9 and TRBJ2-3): DTGVSQNPRHKITKRGQNVTFRCDPISEHNRLYWYRQTLGQGPEFLTYFQNEAQLEKSRLLSDRFSAERPKGSFSTLEIQRTEQGDSAMYLCASRHTGVGDTQYFGPGTRLTVL.

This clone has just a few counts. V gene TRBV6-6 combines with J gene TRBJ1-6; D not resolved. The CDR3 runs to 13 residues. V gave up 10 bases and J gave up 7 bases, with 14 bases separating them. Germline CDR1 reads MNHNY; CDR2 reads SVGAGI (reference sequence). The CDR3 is CATKDVLNSPLHF. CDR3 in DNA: TGTGCCACTAAGGACGTTTTGAATTCACCCCTCCACTTT.

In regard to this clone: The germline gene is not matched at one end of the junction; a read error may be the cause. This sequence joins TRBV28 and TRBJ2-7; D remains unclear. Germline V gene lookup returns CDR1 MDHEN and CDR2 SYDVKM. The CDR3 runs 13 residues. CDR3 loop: CASSFRTSHEQYF. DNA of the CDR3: TGTGCCAGCAGTTTCAGAACCTCCCACGAGCAGTACTTC.

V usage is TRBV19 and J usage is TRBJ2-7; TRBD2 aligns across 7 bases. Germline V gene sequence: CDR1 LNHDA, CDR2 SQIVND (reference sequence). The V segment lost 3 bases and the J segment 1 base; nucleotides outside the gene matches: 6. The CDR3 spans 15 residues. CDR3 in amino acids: CASSIAASGSYEQYF. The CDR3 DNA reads TGTGCCAGTAGTATTGCGGCTAGCGGTTCCTACGAGCAGTACTTC. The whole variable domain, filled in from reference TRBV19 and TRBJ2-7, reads DGGITQSPKYLFRKEGQNVTLSCEQNLNHDAMYWYRQDPGQGLRLIYYSQIVNDFQKGDIAEGYSVSREKKESFPLTVTSAQKNPTAFYLCASSIAASGSYEQYFGPGTRLTVT.

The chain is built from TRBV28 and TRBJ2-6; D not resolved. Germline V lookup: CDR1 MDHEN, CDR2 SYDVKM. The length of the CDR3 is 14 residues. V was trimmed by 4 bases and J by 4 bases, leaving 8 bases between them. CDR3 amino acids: CASSSPAGANVLTF. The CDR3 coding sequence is TGTGCCAGCAGTTCTCCGGCCGGGGCCAACGTCCTGACTTTC.

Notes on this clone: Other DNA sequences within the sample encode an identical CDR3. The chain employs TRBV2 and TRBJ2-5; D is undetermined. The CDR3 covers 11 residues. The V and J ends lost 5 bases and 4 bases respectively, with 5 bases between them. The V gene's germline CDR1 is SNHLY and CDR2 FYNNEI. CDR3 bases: TGTGCCAGCAGTAAAGGAGAGACCCAGTACTTC. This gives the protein CASSKGETQYF.

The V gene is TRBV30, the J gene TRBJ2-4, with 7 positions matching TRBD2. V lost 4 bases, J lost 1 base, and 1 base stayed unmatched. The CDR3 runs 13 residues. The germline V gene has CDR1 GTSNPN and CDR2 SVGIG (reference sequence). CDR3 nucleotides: TGTGCCTGGACCGGGGGGGCCAAAAACATTCAGTACTTC. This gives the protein CAWTGGAKNIQYF.

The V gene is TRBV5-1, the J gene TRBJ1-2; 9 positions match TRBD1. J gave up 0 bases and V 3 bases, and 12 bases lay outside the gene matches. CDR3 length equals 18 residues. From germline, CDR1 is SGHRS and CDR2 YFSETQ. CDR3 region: CASSSLGTGLRANYGYTF. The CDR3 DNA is TGCGCCAGCAGCTCCTTGGGGACAGGGCTCCGCGCTAACTATGGCTACACCTTC.